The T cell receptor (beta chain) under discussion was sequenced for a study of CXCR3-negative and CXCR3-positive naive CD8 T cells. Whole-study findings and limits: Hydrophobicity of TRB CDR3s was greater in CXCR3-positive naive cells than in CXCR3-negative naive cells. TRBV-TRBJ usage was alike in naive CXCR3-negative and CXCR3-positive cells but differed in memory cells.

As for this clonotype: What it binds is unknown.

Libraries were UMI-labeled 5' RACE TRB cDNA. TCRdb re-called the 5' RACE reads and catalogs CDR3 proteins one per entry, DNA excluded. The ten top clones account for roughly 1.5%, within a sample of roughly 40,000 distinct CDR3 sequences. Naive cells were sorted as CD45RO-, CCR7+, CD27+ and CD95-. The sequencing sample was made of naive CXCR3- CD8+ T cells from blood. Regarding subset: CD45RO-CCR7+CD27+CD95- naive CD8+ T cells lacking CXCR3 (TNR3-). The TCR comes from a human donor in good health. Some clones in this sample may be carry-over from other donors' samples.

The CDR3 here is CASSHKRGGASTEAFF. This rearrangement joins TRBV11-2 to TRBJ1-1; with no DNA, the TCRdb D assignment of TRBD1 cannot be verified. Germline loops: CDR1 SGHAT, CDR2 FQNNGV. This CDR3 is 16 amino acids long.